This T cell receptor (beta chain) was retrieved from a study of T cell responses to AZD1222 COVID-19 vaccine. CDR3 size: 16 residues. The germline CDR1 and CDR2 sequences are SGHDT and YYEEEE. J was trimmed by 10 bases and V by 3 bases; bases with no gene match: 11. TCRdb's table, derived via immunoSEQ multiplex PCR, lists solely in-frame clones and lacks some. The sample records about 130,000 clones, about nine tenths being singletons. Study-level findings and limits: Among those given AZD1222, only six were seropositive at baseline. Clonal diversity may have been underestimated in mostly white British donors. It was only after the peak T cell response that any repertoires were sampled.

Details on this clone: The antigen is not known.

This TCR derives from an adult in good health. The rearrangement joins TRBV5-6 to TRBJ1-6; the match to TRBD1 covers 9 bases. The material sequenced was peripheral blood, taken on day 0 of AZD1222 vaccination. This CDR3 reads CASSSFPGQGLSPLHF. CDR3 bases: TGTGCCAGCAGCTCTTTTCCGGGACAGGGACTGTCACCCCTCCACTTT.